The source of this TCR beta chain is a study of T cell changes during pregnancy in multiple sclerosis. This clone has a handful of counts. The germline V gene encodes CDR1 SGHDT and CDR2 YYEEEE. Trimming took off 0 bases at V and 6 bases at J, with 7 bases between the two ends. This CDR3 is 13 amino acids long. The table came from immunoSEQ multiplex PCR; TCRdb's copy has only in-frame clones and leaves some out. The sample gives about 80,000 clones, approximately 93% of which show up once; 0.95% to 1% is in the top ten. This specimen consisted of peripheral blood, obtained in the second trimester of pregnancy. The clonotype originates from a female donor in good health, enrolled as a control in a pregnancy study. The chain employs TRBV5-6 and TRBJ1-5; D unresolved. For the CDR3, the DNA is TGTGCCAGCAGCTTGGGGCCCCGTCAGCCCCAGCATTTT. Translation gives CASSLGPRQPQHF. Full variable domain (remainder filled in from reference TRBV5-6 and TRBJ1-5): DAGVTQSPTHLIKTRGQQVTLRCSPKSGHDTVSWYQQALGQGPQFIFQYYEEEERQRGNFPDRFSGHQFPNYSSELNVNALLLGDSALYLCASSLGPRQPQHFGDGTRLSIL.